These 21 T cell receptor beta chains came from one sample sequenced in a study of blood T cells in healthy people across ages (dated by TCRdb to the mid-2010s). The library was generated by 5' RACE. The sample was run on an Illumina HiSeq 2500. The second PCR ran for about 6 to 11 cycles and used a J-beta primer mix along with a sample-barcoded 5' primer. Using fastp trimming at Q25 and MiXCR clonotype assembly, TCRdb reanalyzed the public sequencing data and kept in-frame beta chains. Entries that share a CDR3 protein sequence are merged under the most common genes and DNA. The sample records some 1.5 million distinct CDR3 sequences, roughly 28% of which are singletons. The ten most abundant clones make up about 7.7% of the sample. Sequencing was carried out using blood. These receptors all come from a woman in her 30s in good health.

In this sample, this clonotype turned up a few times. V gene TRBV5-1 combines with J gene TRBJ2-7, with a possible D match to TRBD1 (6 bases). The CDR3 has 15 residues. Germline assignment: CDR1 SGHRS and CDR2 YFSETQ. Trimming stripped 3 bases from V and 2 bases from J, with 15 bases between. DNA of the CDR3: TGCGCCAGCAGCTACGGACAGACATCTACCTACGAGCAGTACTTC. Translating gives CASSYGQTSTYEQYF.

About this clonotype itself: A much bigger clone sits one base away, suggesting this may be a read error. This CDR3 reads CASSYGLAFGMGFF. CDR3 sequence (DNA): TGCGCCAGCAGCTACGGACTAGCTTTCGGTATGGGGTTCTTC. The chain couples TRBV5-1 to TRBJ2-1, with 8 bases identical to TRBD2. CDR3 size: 14 residues. Per germline, CDR1 SGHRS and CDR2 YFSETQ. V was pared by 3 bases and J by 15 bases, with 14 bases of the junction left unmatched.

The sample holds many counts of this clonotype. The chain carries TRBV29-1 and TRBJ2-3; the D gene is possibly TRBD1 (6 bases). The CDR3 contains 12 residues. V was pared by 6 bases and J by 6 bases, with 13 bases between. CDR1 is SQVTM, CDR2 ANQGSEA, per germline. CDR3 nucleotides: TGCAGCGTGGAACCGGACAGCGATACGCAGTATTTT. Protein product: CSVEPDSDTQYF.

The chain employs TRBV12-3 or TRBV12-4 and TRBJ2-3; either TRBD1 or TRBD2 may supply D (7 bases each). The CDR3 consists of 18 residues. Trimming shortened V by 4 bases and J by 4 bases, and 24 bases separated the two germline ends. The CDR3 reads CASSSFQGGLLVSDTQYF. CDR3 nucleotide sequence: TGTGCCAGCAGTTCTTTTCAGGGGGGGCTGCTTGTTTCAGATACGCAGTATTTT.

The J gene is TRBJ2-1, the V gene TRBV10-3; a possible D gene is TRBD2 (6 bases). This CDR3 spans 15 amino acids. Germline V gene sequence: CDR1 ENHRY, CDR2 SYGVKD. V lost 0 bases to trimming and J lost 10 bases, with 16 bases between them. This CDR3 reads CAISESMVAVIEQFF. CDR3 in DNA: TGTGCCATCAGTGAGTCGATGGTAGCGGTGATCGAGCAGTTCTTC.

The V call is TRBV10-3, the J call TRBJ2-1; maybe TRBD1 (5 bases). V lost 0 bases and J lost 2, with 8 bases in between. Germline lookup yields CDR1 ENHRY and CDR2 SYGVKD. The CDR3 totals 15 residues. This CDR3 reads CAISESVTAYNEQFF. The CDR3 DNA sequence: TGTGCCATCAGTGAGTCCGTGACAGCCTACAATGAGCAGTTCTTC.

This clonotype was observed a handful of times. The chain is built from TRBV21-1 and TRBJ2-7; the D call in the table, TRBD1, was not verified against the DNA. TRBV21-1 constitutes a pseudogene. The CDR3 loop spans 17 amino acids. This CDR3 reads CASSRGRKKPSSYEQYF. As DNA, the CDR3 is TGTGCCAGCAGCCGGGGGAGAAAGAAACCCAGCTCCTACGAGCAGTACTTT.

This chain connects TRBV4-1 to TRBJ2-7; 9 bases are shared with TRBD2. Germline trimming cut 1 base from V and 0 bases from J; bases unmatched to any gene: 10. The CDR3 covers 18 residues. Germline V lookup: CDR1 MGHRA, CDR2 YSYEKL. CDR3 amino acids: CASSQAPSGTWSSYEQYF. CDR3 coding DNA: TGCGCCAGCAGCCAAGCTCCTAGCGGGACCTGGAGCTCCTACGAGCAGTACTTC.

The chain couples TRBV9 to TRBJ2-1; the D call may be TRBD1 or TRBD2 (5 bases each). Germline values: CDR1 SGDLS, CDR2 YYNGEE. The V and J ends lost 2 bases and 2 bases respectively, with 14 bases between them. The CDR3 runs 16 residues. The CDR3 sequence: CASSVGGSVAYNEQFF. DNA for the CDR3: TGTGCCAGCAGCGTTGGGGGAAGTGTCGCCTACAATGAGCAGTTCTTC. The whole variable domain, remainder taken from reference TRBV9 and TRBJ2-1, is DSGVTQTPKHLITATGQRVTLRCSPRSGDLSVYWYQQSLDQGLQFLIQYYNGEERAKGNILERFSAQQFPDLHSELNLSSLELGDSALYFCASSVGGSVAYNEQFFGPGTRLTVL.

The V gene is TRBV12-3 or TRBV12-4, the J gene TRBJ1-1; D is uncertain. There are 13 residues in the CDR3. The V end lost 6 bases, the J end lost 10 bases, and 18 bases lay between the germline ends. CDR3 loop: CASSGWQAQVAFF. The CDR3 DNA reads TGTGCCAGCAGCGGGTGGCAGGCCCAGGTAGCTTTCTTT.

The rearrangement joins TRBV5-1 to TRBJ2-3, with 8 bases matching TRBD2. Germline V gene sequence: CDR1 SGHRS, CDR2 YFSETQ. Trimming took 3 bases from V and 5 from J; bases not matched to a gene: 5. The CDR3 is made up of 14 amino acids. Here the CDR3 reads CASSSVAGLDTQYF. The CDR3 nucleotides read TGCGCCAGCAGCTCTGTAGCGGGGCTAGATACGCAGTATTTT.

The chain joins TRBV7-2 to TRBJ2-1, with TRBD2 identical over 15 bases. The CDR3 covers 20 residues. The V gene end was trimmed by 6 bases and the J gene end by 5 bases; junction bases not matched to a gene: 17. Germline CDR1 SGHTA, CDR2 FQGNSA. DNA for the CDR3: TGTGCCAGCAGACCTACTTTTGGGACTAGCGGGAGGCAGGGCAACAATGAGCAGTTCTTC. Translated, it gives CASRPTFGTSGRQGNNEQFF.

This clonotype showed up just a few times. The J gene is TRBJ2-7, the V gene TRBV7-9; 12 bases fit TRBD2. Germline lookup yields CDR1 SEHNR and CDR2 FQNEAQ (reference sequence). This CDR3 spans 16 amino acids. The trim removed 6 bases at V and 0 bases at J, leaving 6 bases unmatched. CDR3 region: CASRNWTSGISYEQYF. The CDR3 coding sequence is TGTGCCAGCAGAAATTGGACTAGCGGGATCTCCTACGAGCAGTACTTC. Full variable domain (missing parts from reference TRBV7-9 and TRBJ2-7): DTGVSQNPRHKITKRGQNVTFRCDPISEHNRLYWYRQTLGQGPEFLTYFQNEAQLEKSRLLSDRFSAERPKGSFSTLEIQRTEQGDSAMYLCASRNWTSGISYEQYFGPGTRLTVT.

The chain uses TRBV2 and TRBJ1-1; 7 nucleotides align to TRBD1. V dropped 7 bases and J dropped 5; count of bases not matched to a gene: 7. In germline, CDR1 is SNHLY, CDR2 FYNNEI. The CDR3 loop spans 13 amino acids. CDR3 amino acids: CASNNRGGTEAFF. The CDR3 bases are TGTGCCAGCAATAACAGGGGAGGTACTGAAGCTTTCTTT.

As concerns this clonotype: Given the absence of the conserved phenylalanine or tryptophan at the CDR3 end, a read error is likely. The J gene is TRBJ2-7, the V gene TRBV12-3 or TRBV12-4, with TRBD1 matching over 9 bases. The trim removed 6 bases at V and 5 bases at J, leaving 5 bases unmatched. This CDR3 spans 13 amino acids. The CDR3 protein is CASSLDRGHEQYC. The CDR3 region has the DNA TGTGCCAGCAGCCTGGACAGGGGCCACGAGCAGTACTGC.

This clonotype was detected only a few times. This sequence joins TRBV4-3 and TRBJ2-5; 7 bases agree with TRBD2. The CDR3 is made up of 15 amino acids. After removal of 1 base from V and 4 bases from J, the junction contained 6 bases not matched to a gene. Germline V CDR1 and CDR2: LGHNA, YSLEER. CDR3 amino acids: CASSQGLAEGETQYF. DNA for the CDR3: TGCGCCAGCAGCCAAGGACTAGCTGAGGGAGAGACCCAGTACTTC.

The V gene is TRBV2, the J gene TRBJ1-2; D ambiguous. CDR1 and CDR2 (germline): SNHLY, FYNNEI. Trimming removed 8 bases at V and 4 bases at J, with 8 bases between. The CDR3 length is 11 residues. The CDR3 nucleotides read TGTGCCAGCGCGAGGGTCTATGGCTACACCTTC. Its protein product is CASARVYGYTF.

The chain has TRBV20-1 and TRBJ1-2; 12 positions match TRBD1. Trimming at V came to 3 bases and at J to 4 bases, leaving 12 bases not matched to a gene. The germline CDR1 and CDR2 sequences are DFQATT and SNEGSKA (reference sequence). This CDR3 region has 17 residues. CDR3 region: CSASLPGQGAGAYGYTF. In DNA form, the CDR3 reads TGCAGTGCTAGTCTACCGGGACAGGGGGCAGGGGCCTATGGCTACACCTTC.

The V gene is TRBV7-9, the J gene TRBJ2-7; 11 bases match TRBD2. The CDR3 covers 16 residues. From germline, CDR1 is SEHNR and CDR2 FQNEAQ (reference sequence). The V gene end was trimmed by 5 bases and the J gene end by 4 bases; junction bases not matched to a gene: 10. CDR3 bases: TGTGCCAGCAGCCCTAGAGGGACTAGCGGAGCATACGAGCAGTACTTC. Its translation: CASSPRGTSGAYEQYF.

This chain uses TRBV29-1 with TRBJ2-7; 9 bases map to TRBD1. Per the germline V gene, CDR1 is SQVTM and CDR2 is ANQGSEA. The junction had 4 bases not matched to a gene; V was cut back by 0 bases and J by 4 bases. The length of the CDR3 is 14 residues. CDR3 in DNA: TGCAGCGTTGAAGAGGGACAGGGTGGGTACGAGCAGTACTTC. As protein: CSVEEGQGGYEQYF.

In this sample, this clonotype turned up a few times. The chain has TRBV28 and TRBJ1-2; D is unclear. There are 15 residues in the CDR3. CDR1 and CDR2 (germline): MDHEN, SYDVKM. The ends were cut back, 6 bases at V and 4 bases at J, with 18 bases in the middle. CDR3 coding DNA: TGTGCCAGCAGCCTTGACCAGGCCCTTTTCTATGGCTACACCTTC. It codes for CASSLDQALFYGYTF.